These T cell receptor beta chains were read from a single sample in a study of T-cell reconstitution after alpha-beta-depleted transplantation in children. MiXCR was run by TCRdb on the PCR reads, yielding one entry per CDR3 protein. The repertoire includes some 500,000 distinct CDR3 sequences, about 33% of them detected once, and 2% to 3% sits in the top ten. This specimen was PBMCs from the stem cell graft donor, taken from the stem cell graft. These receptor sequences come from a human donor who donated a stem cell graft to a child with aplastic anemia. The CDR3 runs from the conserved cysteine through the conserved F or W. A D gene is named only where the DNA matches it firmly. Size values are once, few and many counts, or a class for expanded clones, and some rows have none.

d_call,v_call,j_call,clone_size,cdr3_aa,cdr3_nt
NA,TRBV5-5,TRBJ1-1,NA,CASRSGREVNTEAFF,TGTGCCAGCAGATCGGGGAGGGAGGTCAACACTGAAGCTTTCTTT
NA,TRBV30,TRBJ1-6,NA,CAWTDNGGSPLHF,TGTGCCTGGACGGACAACGGCGGTTCACCCCTCCACTTT
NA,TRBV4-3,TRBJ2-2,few,CASSQDYTANTGELFF,TGCGCCAGCAGCCAAGATTACACGGCGAACACCGGGGAGCTGTTTTTT
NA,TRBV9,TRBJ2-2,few,CASSEGTPGELFF,TGTGCCAGCAGCGAGGGGACTCCCGGGGAGCTGTTTTTT
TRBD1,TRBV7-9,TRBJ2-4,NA,CASSLPRGTGGVQYF,TGTGCCAGCAGCTTACCGAGAGGAACAGGGGGTGTTCAGTACTTC
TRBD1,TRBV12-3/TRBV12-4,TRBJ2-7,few,CASSFRGQGMDEQYF,TGTGCCAGCAGTTTTCGGGGACAGGGGATGGACGAGCAGTACTTC
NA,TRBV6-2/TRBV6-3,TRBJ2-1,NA,CASSSGQFLTNEQFF,TGTGCCAGCAGCTCCGGACAGTTTCTGACCAATGAGCAGTTCTTC
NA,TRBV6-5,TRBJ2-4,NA,CASSYRDSKNIQYF,TGTGCCAGCAGTTACCGGGACTCCAAAAACATTCAGTACTTC
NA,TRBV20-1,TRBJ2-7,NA,CSASQGWLGYEQYF,TGCAGTGCTTCCCAAGGTTGGCTAGGCTACGAGCAGTACTTC
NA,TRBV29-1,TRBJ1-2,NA,CSVAQGYGYTF,TGCAGCGTTGCCCAGGGCTATGGCTACACCTTC
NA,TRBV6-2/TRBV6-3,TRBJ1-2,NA,CASTKPNRDRYTF,TGTGCCAGCACCAAACCTAACAGGGATCGCTACACCTTC
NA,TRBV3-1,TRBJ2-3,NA,CASSHPTKFVSTDTQYF,TGTGCCAGCAGCCACCCCACTAAGTTCGTTAGCACAGATACGCAGTATTTT
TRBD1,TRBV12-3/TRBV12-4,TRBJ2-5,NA,CASGAPTGTGVTQYF,TGTGCCAGCGGTGCTCCGACGGGGACAGGCGTGACCCAGTACTTC
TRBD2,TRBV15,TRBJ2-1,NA,CATSRGAGFSYNEQFF,TGTGCCACCAGCAGGGGAGCGGGATTCTCCTACAATGAGCAGTTCTTC
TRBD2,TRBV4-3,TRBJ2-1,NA,CASSQELAPSYNEQFF,TGCGCCAGCAGCCAAGAACTAGCGCCATCCTACAATGAGCAGTTCTTC
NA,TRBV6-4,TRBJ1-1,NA,CASSSDRTSREAFF,TGTGCCAGCAGTTCGGACCGCACATCCCGTGAAGCTTTCTTT
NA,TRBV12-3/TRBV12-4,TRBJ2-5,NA,CASSLGGRSYQETQYF,TGTGCCAGCAGTTTAGGGGGAAGGAGTTATCAAGAGACCCAGTACTTC
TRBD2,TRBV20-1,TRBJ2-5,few,CSARTSGSTETQYF,TGCAGTGCTCGGACTAGCGGGAGTACAGAGACCCAGTACTTC
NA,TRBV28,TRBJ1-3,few,CASTILSGGGNTIYF,TGTGCCAGCACTATTCTGTCGGGGGGCGGAAACACCATATATTTT
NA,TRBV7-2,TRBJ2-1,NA,CASSYDRWSGDEQFF,TGTGCCAGCAGCTACGATCGGTGGAGTGGGGATGAGCAGTTCTTC
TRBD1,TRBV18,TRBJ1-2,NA,CASSPRTPGQGNYGYTF,TGTGCCAGCTCACCTCGAACACCGGGACAGGGAAACTATGGCTACACCTTC
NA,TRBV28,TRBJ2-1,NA,CASASSGRYNEQFF,TGTGCCAGCGCGAGTAGCGGAAGATACAATGAGCAGTTCTTC
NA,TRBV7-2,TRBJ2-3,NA,CASSISGLARDTQYF,TGTGCCAGCAGCATCAGCGGGCTGGCTCGGGATACGCAGTATTTT
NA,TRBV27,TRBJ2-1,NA,CASSLSYVDNEQFF,TGTGCCAGCAGTTTATCATACGTAGACAATGAGCAGTTCTTC
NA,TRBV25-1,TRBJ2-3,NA,CASSISNTDTQYF,TGTGCCAGCAGTATCAGTAACACAGATACGCAGTATTTT
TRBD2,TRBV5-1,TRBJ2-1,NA,CASSNYITGTRNNEQFF,TGCGCCAGCAGCAATTATATCACCGGGACTAGGAACAATGAGCAGTTCTTC
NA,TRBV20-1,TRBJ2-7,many,CSARWVATYEQYF,TGCAGTGCTAGATGGGTTGCGACCTACGAGCAGTACTTC
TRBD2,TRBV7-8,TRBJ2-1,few,CASRRLWREGDEQFF,TGTGCCAGCAGGCGTCTCTGGCGGGAGGGCGATGAGCAGTTCTTC
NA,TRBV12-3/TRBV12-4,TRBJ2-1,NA,CASSSLGSGNEQFF,TGTGCCAGCAGCTCACTAGGGAGTGGCAATGAGCAGTTCTTC
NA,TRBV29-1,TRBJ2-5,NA,CSVARTQETQYF,TGCAGCGTTGCAAGGACCCAAGAGACCCAGTACTTC
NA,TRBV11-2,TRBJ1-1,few,CASSSIVGVGLGGTTEAFF,TGTGCCAGCAGCTCCATCGTAGGGGTAGGATTAGGCGGTACCACTGAAGCTTTCTTT
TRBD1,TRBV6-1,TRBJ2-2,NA,CASSDRGHGELFF,TGTGCCAGCAGCGACAGGGGGCACGGGGAGCTGTTTTTT
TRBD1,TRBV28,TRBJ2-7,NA,CASSKNRGNYEQYF,TGTGCCAGCAGTAAAAACAGGGGCAACTACGAGCAGTACTTC
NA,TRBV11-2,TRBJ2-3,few,CASSLPWAGRTDTQYF,TGTGCCAGCAGCTTACCTTGGGCGGGGCGCACAGATACGCAGTATTTT
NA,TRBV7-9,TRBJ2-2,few,CASSLGADDTGELFF,TGTGCCAGCAGCTTAGGAGCCGACGACACCGGGGAGCTGTTTTTT
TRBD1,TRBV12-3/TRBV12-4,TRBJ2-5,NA,CASSSDRGETQYF,TGTGCCAGCAGTTCCGACAGGGGAGAGACCCAGTACTTC
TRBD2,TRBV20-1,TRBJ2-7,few,CSALLAGVEYEQYF,TGCAGTGCTTTACTAGCGGGAGTTGAATACGAGCAGTACTTC
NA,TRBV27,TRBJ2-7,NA,CASGHAYEQYF,TGTGCCAGTGGACATGCCTACGAGCAGTACTTC
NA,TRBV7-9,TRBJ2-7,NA,CASSSYRENYEQYF,TGTGCCAGCAGCTCATACAGGGAAAACTACGAGCAGTACTTC
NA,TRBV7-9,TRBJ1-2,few,CASSFAEFQLGYTF,TGTGCCAGCAGCTTCGCGGAATTCCAACTGGGCTACACCTTC